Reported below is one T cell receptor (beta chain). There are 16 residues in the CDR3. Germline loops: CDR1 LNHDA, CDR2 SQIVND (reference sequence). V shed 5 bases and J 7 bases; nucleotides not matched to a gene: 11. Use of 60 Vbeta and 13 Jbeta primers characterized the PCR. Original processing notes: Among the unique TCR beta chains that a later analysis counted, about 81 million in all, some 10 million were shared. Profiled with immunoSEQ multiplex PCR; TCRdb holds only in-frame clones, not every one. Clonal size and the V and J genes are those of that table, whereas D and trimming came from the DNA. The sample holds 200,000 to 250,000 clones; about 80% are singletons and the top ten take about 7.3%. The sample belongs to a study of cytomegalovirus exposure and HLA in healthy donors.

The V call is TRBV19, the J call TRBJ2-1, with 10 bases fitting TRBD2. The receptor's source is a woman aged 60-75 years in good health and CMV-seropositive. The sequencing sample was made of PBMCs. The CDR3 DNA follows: TGTGCCAGTAGTGCCCTCTCTAGCGGGAGCCCTAATGAGCAGTTCTTC. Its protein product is CASSALSSGSPNEQFF.